This section outlines one T cell receptor beta chain sequence together with its context. No cognate antigen has been identified for it. No base quality values were provided; no much bigger clone lies one nucleotide off. The sample is drawn from a study of T cell changes during pregnancy in multiple sclerosis (dated by TCRdb to the late 2010s). With respect to the entire study: In women with multiple sclerosis, the researchers looked at how the T cell repertoire shifted as pregnancy progressed.

The germline V gene (reference sequence) sets CDR1 to MNHEY and CDR2 to SMNVEV. V was cut back by 6 bases and J by 0 bases, leaving a gap of 11 bases between them. Taken from cysteine to phenylalanine, the CDR3 has 15 residues. Only CDR3 DNA is held: 45 bases, read in frame from base 1. Library construction relied on the immunoSEQ multiplex PCR assay. TCRdb obtained this table from immuneACCESS and retained in-frame rearrangements with V and J assigned. These tables miss some clones; where compared with another copy, unresolved V genes account for less than half of the shortfall, and the remainder is unexplained. The sample table holds fewer than 35,000 clones, of which roughly nine tenths were seen once. Around 0.42% of the sample rests with the top ten.

This receptor was obtained from a female donor in good health, enrolled as a control in a pregnancy study. The chain was built from TRBV27 and TRBJ2-2, with no D gene named confidently. The sequences come from CD4+ T cells from peripheral blood mononuclear cells, collected in the second trimester of pregnancy. CDR3 reads: CASRRILANTGELFF. The DNA sequence is as follows: TGTGCCAGCAGGAGAATTCTCGCGAACACCGGGGAGCTGTTTTTT.